This is a list of T cell receptor beta chains from one sample in a study of CD8+ T cells in alopecia areata. TCRdb keeps only in-frame clones here, not all; method: immunoSEQ multiplex PCR. This repertoire shows fewer than 250,000 clones, around 56% found once; its top ten account for around 0.7%. Material: CD4+ T cells sorted from blood, obtained at week 4, from a patient treated with tofacitinib. These receptors were taken from a human donor with alopecia areata. Each CDR3 is given with its conserved first and last residue. Each record gives: V gene, J gene, clone size, D gene, CDR3 DNA, CDR3 protein. D genes are given only for firm matches. Not every row has a clone size; where given, it reads once, few, many or a size class.

V: TRBV7-2; J: TRBJ2-3; size: -; D: -; DNA: TGTGCCAGCAGCTTGTCCAGGACGGATACGCAGTATTTT; CDR3: CASSLSRTDTQYF
V: TRBV11-2; J: TRBJ2-7; size: -; D: TRBD1; DNA: TGTGCCAGCAGCTTCCGGGGCCAGGGGGCAAAGCAGTACTTC; CDR3: CASSFRGQGAKQYF
V: TRBV5-1; J: TRBJ2-3; size: few; D: -; DNA: TGCGCCAGCAGTCAGCCCAGTACAGATACGCAGTATTTT; CDR3: CASSQPSTDTQYF
V: TRBV7-9; J: TRBJ2-2; size: few; D: -; DNA: TGTGCCAGCAGCTTAGGAGGTTTAGGCGGGGAGCTGTTTTTT; CDR3: CASSLGGLGGELFF
V: TRBV19; J: TRBJ1-4; size: few; D: -; DNA: TGTGCCAGTACCACCCCGAGGACCGCGATCGGTGAAAAACTGTTTTTT; CDR3: CASTTPRTAIGEKLFF
V: TRBV30; J: TRBJ2-7; size: -; D: -; DNA: TGTGCCTGGAGTGGTGTGTCGCGTGGTGAGCAGTACTTC; CDR3: CAWSGVSRGEQYF
V: TRBV7-9; J: TRBJ2-7; size: few; D: -; DNA: TGTGCCAGCAGCCCATCAGGGCCTTTCTACGAGCAGTACTTC; CDR3: CASSPSGPFYEQYF
V: TRBV29-1; J: TRBJ2-3; size: -; D: -; DNA: TGCAGCGGGGTTTGGACAGATACGCAGTATTTT; CDR3: CSGVWTDTQYF
V: TRBV19; J: TRBJ2-2; size: -; D: -; DNA: TGTGCGGACGGTTTCGCGAACACCGGGGAGCTGTTTTTT; CDR3: CADGFANTGELFF
V: TRBV9; J: TRBJ1-2; size: -; D: -; DNA: TGTGCCAGCAGCTGGGGAGGAGGAAGGGGACACTATGGCTACACCTTC; CDR3: CASSWGGGRGHYGYTF
V: TRBV29-1; J: TRBJ2-2; size: -; D: -; DNA: TGCAGCGCCGAATCCGGTCACAACTTTAACGGGGAGCTGTTTTTT; CDR3: CSAESGHNFNGELFF
V: TRBV27; J: TRBJ1-1; size: -; D: TRBD1; DNA: TGTGCCAGCGGGCCCCGGGACAGAGGGGTCACTGAAGCTTTCTTT; CDR3: CASGPRDRGVTEAFF
V: TRBV29-1; J: TRBJ1-1; size: -; D: -; DNA: TGCAGCGTAATACAGAGGCTGGTTAACACTGAAGCTTTCTTT; CDR3: CSVIQRLVNTEAFF
V: TRBV28; J: TRBJ1-5; size: -; D: -; DNA: TGTGCCAGCAGGCCGGGAGGCCCATTCAATCAGCCCCAGCATTTT; CDR3: CASRPGGPFNQPQHF
V: TRBV6-5; J: TRBJ1-2; size: -; D: TRBD1; DNA: TGTGCCAGCAGTCGGACAGGGGGCTATGGCTACACCTTC; CDR3: CASSRTGGYGYTF
V: TRBV11-2; J: TRBJ2-1; size: -; D: TRBD1; DNA: TGTGCCAGCAGCCTCAGGGGGATGAGGTACAATGAGCAGTTCTTC; CDR3: CASSLRGMRYNEQFF
V: TRBV23-1; J: TRBJ1-2; size: -; D: -; DNA: TGCGCCAGCAGTCAATCGTACCCAGGGTCCAACTATGGCTACACCTTC; CDR3: CASSQSYPGSNYGYTF
V: TRBV15; J: TRBJ2-6; size: -; D: TRBD2; DNA: TGTGCCACCTCTCCTAGCGGGAGTTGGGGGGCCAACGTCCTGACTTTC; CDR3: CATSPSGSWGANVLTF
V: TRBV10-3; J: TRBJ2-6; size: -; D: TRBD1; DNA: TGTGCCATCAGTGTTGTATCAGGGGGCGCTGGGGCCAACGTCCTGACTTTC; CDR3: CAISVVSGGAGANVLTF
V: TRBV4-1; J: TRBJ1-1; size: few; D: -; DNA: TGCGCCAGCAGCCGGGCTCTGACAGGCATGAACACTGAAGCTTTCTTT; CDR3: CASSRALTGMNTEAFF
V: TRBV30; J: TRBJ1-2; size: -; D: -; DNA: TGTGCCTGGAGGATACGCGTTAACCCAGATGGCTACACCTTC; CDR3: CAWRIRVNPDGYTF
V: TRBV29-1; J: TRBJ1-2; size: -; D: -; DNA: TGCAGCGTTGAGCCGGACAAGAACTTCTATGGCTACACCTTC; CDR3: CSVEPDKNFYGYTF
V: TRBV28; J: TRBJ2-3; size: -; D: -; DNA: TGTGCCAGCAGCGGTCGGGCGGATACGCAGTATTTT; CDR3: CASSGRADTQYF
V: TRBV7-6; J: TRBJ2-7; size: few; D: -; DNA: TGTGCCAGCAGCCCCAGACAGGCACCCTACGAGCAGTACTTC; CDR3: CASSPRQAPYEQYF
V: TRBV7-2; J: TRBJ2-2; size: -; D: -; DNA: TGTGCCAGCAGCTTAGTTCCAGGATATGGCGGGGAGCTGTTTTTT; CDR3: CASSLVPGYGGELFF
V: TRBV7-8; J: TRBJ2-5; size: few; D: TRBD1; DNA: TGTGCCAGCAGCCCCGAGGGGACAGGGATGGAGACCCAGTACTTC; CDR3: CASSPEGTGMETQYF
V: TRBV28; J: TRBJ2-3; size: few; D: -; DNA: TGTGCCAGCAGTTTATTAGGCCGGCGTGGGAGCACAGATACGCAGTATTTT; CDR3: CASSLLGRRGSTDTQYF
V: TRBV4-3; J: TRBJ2-3; size: few; D: -; DNA: TGCGCCAGCAGCCTCATGAGGTCAATATCTAGGGAGGATACGCAGTATTTT; CDR3: CASSLMRSISREDTQYF
V: TRBV25-1; J: TRBJ1-2; size: -; D: -; DNA: TGTGCCAGCAGCGCCTCCGGGACCGGTGGCTACACCTTC; CDR3: CASSASGTGGYTF
V: TRBV29-1; J: TRBJ2-5; size: -; D: TRBD1; DNA: TGCAGCGCACGGACAGGTGAAAAGACCCAGTACTTC; CDR3: CSARTGEKTQYF
V: TRBV7-3; J: TRBJ2-1; size: -; D: -; DNA: TGTGCCAGCAGCTCGGGACTCAGCCATGAGCAGTTCTTC; CDR3: CASSSGLSHEQFF
V: TRBV11-2; J: TRBJ2-5; size: -; D: -; DNA: TGTGCCAGCAGCTTAGTGGTGGGTTGGAATCGGGCCCAGTACTTC; CDR3: CASSLVVGWNRAQYF
V: TRBV5-1; J: TRBJ2-4; size: -; D: -; DNA: TGCGCCAGCAGCTTGGACGGTTCACTAGCCAAAAACATTCAGTACTTC; CDR3: CASSLDGSLAKNIQYF
V: TRBV29-1; J: TRBJ2-1; size: once; D: TRBD2; DNA: TGCAGCGTTGAAGGAGTAGCGGGAGATTTCTCCTACAATGAGCAGTTCTTC; CDR3: CSVEGVAGDFSYNEQFF
V: TRBV2; J: TRBJ2-1; size: -; D: -; DNA: TGTGCCAGCACCCAGGGGACTTTCGACAATGAGCAGTTCTTC; CDR3: CASTQGTFDNEQFF
V: TRBV29-1; J: TRBJ1-5; size: -; D: TRBD1; DNA: TGCAGCGTTACCGAGACAGGGGATCAGCCCCAGCATTTT; CDR3: CSVTETGDQPQHF
V: TRBV5-1; J: TRBJ2-7; size: -; D: -; DNA: TGCGCCAGCAGCTTGGGTATTTTGAGAGGGGCCTCCTACGAGCAGTACTTC; CDR3: CASSLGILRGASYEQYF
V: TRBV29-1; J: TRBJ2-5; size: -; D: -; DNA: TGCAGCGTTGGCCGCCGGGGGGAGACCCAGTACTTC; CDR3: CSVGRRGETQYF
V: TRBV29-1; J: TRBJ1-5; size: -; D: -; DNA: TGCAGCGTTGGTGCCGGGTCGGAACAGCCCCAGCATTTT; CDR3: CSVGAGSEQPQHF
V: TRBV7-2; J: TRBJ2-3; size: -; D: -; DNA: TGTGCCAGCAGCTCGGGCTTGCCGGATACGCAGTATTTT; CDR3: CASSSGLPDTQYF
V: TRBV29-1; J: TRBJ2-1; size: few; D: TRBD1; DNA: TGCAGCGTTCCAACAGGGGGTGGAGAGCAGTTCTTC; CDR3: CSVPTGGGEQFF
V: TRBV29-1; J: TRBJ2-3; size: -; D: -; DNA: TGCAGCGTTGACGGCGGCCGGGACTCCCCGGGAGATACGCAGTATTTT; CDR3: CSVDGGRDSPGDTQYF
V: TRBV29-1; J: TRBJ1-3; size: few; D: -; DNA: TGCAGCGTTGTGGGACTTGGAAACACCATATATTTT; CDR3: CSVVGLGNTIYF
V: TRBV9; J: TRBJ2-5; size: -; D: -; DNA: TGTGCCAGCAGCGTGGCAGGGAGTTTGGAGACCCAGTACTTC; CDR3: CASSVAGSLETQYF
V: TRBV29-1; J: TRBJ1-1; size: few; D: -; DNA: TGCAGCGTCGCAGACGGGAACACTGAAGCTTTCTTT; CDR3: CSVADGNTEAFF
V: TRBV29-1; J: TRBJ2-5; size: -; D: -; DNA: TGCAGCGTGTCCTACAGCACTGGAGAGACCCAGTACTTC; CDR3: CSVSYSTGETQYF
V: TRBV30; J: TRBJ1-1; size: few; D: TRBD1; DNA: TGTGCCTGGAGTTTGGGACAGTGGAGCACTGAAGCTTTCTTT; CDR3: CAWSLGQWSTEAFF
V: TRBV7-2; J: TRBJ1-5; size: few; D: TRBD1; DNA: TGTGCCAGCAGCCCACGGACAGGGAACAATCAGCCCCAGCATTTT; CDR3: CASSPRTGNNQPQHF
V: TRBV6-6; J: TRBJ1-2; size: few; D: TRBD1; DNA: TGTGCCAGCAGCGACAGGGGTGGCGGCTACACCTTC; CDR3: CASSDRGGGYTF
V: TRBV11-2; J: TRBJ2-1; size: few; D: -; DNA: TGTGCCAGCAGCCCCTTGTTGTCCTACAATGAGCAGTTCTTC; CDR3: CASSPLLSYNEQFF
V: TRBV29-1; J: TRBJ2-1; size: -; D: TRBD2; DNA: TGCAGCGGACGACTAGCGGGCAGATACAATGAGCAGTTCTTC; CDR3: CSGRLAGRYNEQFF
V: TRBV2; J: TRBJ2-1; size: -; D: -; DNA: TGTGCAGACTCGTCGGTAGCGGCCTACAATGAGCAGTTCTTC; CDR3: CADSSVAAYNEQFF
V: TRBV7-2; J: TRBJ2-7; size: -; D: TRBD1; DNA: TGTGCCAGCAGACCCCCCGGGACAGGACGCTACGAGCAGTACTTC; CDR3: CASRPPGTGRYEQYF
V: TRBV4-2; J: TRBJ1-1; size: few; D: -; DNA: TGTGCCAGCAGCCAAGATCAGGGCCAGTGGGTCACTGAAGCTTTCTTT; CDR3: CASSQDQGQWVTEAFF
V: TRBV4-1; J: TRBJ2-7; size: -; D: -; DNA: TGCGCCAGCAGCCATGCGGACGGCTACGAGCAGTACTTC; CDR3: CASSHADGYEQYF
V: TRBV11-2; J: TRBJ1-2; size: many; D: -; DNA: TGTGCCAGCAGCCCCCAGGGGCGGAACTATGGCTACACCTTC; CDR3: CASSPQGRNYGYTF
V: TRBV30; J: TRBJ2-7; size: -; D: -; DNA: TGTGCCTGGACCAATGGACCCTCTCGGGAGCAGTACTTC; CDR3: CAWTNGPSREQYF